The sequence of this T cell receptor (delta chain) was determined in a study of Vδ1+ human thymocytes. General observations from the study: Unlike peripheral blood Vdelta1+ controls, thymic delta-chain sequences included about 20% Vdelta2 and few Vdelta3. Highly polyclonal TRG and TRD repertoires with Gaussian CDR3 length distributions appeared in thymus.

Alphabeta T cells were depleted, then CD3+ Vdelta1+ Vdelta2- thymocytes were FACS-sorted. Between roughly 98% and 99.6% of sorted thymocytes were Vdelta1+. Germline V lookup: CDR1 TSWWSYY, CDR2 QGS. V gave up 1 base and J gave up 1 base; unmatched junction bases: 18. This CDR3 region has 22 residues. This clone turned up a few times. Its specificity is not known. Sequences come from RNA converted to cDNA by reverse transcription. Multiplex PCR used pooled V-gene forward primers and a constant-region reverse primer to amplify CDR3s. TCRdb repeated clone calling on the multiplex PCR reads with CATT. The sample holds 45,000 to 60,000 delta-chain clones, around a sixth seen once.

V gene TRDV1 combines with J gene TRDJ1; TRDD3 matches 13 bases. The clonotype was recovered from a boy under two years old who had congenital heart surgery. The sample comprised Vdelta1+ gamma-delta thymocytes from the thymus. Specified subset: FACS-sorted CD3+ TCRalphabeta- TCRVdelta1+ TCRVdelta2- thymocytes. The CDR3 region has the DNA TGTGCTCTTGGGGAACAGGATAATTTCCACTGGGGGATACGGGCCGGCACCGATAAACTCATCTTT. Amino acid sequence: CALGEQDNFHWGIRAGTDKLIF.